This TCR beta chain was observed in a study of blood T cells in healthy people across ages. Regarding the study as a whole: Roughly linearly, TCR beta diversity per million T cells fell as age increased. TCR beta diversity was tightly associated with the proportion of naive T cells.

This clonotype appeared a few times. Its antigen remains unknown. Germline CDR1 MNHNS, CDR2 SASEGT. The CDR3 is 14 amino acids. J lost 8 bases, V lost 8 bases, and 7 bases had no gene match. Primed by a sample-barcoded 5' primer and a J-beta primer mix, a second PCR proceeded for roughly 7 to 12 cycles. TCRdb passed the 5' RACE reads through MiXCR, listing each CDR3 protein once. Of 1.5 million to 2 million distinct CDR3 sequences in the sample, around 35% were seen once. The sequencing input was blood. This chain connects TRBV6-1 to TRBJ1-6; 9 bases agree with TRBD1. The TCR sequence derives from a woman in her 30s in good health. In DNA, the CDR3 is TGTGCCAGCGCCCCGGGACAGGGTTATTCACCCCTCCACTTT. This gives the protein CASAPGQGYSPLHF.